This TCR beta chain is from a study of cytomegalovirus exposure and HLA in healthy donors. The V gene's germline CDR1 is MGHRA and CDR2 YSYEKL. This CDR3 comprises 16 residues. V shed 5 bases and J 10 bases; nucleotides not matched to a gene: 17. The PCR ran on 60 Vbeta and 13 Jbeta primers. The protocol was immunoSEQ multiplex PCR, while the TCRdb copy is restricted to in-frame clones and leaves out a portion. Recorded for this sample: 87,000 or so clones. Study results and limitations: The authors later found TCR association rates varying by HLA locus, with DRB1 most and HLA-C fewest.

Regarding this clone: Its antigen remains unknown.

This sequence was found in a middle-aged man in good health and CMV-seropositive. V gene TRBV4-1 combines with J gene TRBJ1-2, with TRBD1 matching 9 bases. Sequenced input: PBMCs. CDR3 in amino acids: CASSFSTGTGFRVYTF. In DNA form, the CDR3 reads TGCGCCAGCAGCTTCTCCACCGGGACAGGGTTCCGCGTCTACACCTTC.